The 25 T cell receptor beta chains reported below all come from one sample, sequenced in a study of blood T cell repertoires in COVID-19. Sequenced by immunoSEQ multiplex PCR; TCRdb stores in-frame clones only, minus some. The sample contains over 250,000 clones, about 89% of which appear only once. The sample comprised peripheral blood. The receptor set was obtained from a man aged 40-49 years who had recovered from COVID-19.

This clone occurred a few times. This chain joins TRBV6-5 and TRBJ2-1; TRBD2 is a possible D gene (6 bases). The germline V gene has CDR1 MNHEY and CDR2 SVGAGI. This CDR3 is 11 amino acids long. Trimming pared 9 bases from V and 9 bases from J, leaving 12 bases between. The CDR3 spells CASHSGLEQFF. CDR3 bases: TGTGCCAGTCACTCGGGACTTGAGCAGTTCTTC.

This clone was seen only once. This rearrangement joins TRBV7-2 to TRBJ1-5; TRBD1 matches 7 bases. This CDR3 is built from 16 residues. Trimming cost V 5 bases and J 5 bases; bases outside gene matches: 12. Germline values: CDR1 SGHTA, CDR2 FQGNSA. The CDR3 DNA reads TGTGCCAGCAGCCTTCGGGGCAGGGGGTTGTATCAGCCCCAGCATTTT. This encodes CASSLRGRGLYQPQHF.

V and J are TRBV7-9 and TRBJ1-2, with 9 bases that match TRBD1. This CDR3 region has 14 residues. J lost 6 bases, V lost 0 bases, and 2 bases had no gene match. Germline CDR1 reads SEHNR; CDR2 reads FQNEAQ (reference sequence). The CDR3 loop reads CASSLAQGADGYTF. The CDR3 DNA follows: TGTGCCAGCAGCTTAGCACAGGGGGCAGATGGCTACACCTTC.

This chain links TRBV5-6 with TRBJ1-1, with 7 bases lining up with TRBD1. After removal of 5 bases from V and 8 bases from J, the junction contained 3 bases not matched to a gene. The CDR3 covers 11 residues. Germline assignment: CDR1 SGHDT and CDR2 YYEEEE. The CDR3 DNA follows: TGTGCCAGCAGTCAGACAGGGGAAGCTTTCTTT. This translates into CASSQTGEAFF.

The gene calls are TRBV5-4 and TRBJ2-3; perhaps TRBD1 as D (5 bases). Germline V lookup: CDR1 SGHNT, CDR2 YYREEE (reference sequence). Trimming left V 2 bases short and J 4 bases short, with 8 bases between. The CDR3 extends over 13 amino acids. The CDR3 protein is CASSLKGPDTQYF. CDR3 bases: TGTGCCAGCAGCTTAAAGGGGCCAGATACGCAGTATTTT.

The CDR3 bases are TGTGCCAGCAGTTCACTAGCGGAGTACCAAGAGACCCAGTACTTC. It yields the protein CASSSLAEYQETQYF. The chain combines TRBV6-2 or TRBV6-3 with TRBJ2-5; 8 nucleotides align to TRBD2. The CDR3 has 15 residues. J lost 0 bases, V lost 4 bases, and 4 bases had no gene match. CDR1 is MNHEY and CDR2 is SVGEGT in the germline V gene.

This chain joins TRBV3-1 (or the pseudogene TRBV3-2) and TRBJ2-5; 7 nucleotides agree with TRBD2. Losses at the gene ends were 0 bases for V and 0 bases for J; bases not matched to a gene: 4. This CDR3 region has 16 residues. Germline CDR1 is LGHDT and CDR2 is YNNKEL (reference sequence). The CDR3 nucleotides are TGTGCCAGCAGCCAAGATTACGGGGGGTACCAAGAGACCCAGTACTTC. Translating it yields CASSQDYGGYQETQYF.

The chain combines TRBV7-8 with TRBJ1-5; TRBD1 might be the D (6 bases). CDR1 is SGHVS, CDR2 FQNEAQ, per germline. The germline V and J ends were trimmed by 10 bases and 1 base, with 14 bases remaining between them. This CDR3 comprises 14 residues. CDR3 residues: CAIAQGRSNQPQHF. The CDR3 DNA reads TGTGCCATCGCGCAGGGGCGAAGCAATCAGCCCCAGCATTTT.

This clone was seen a few times. The chain employs TRBV7-9 and TRBJ2-7, with a weak D call TRBD2 (6 bases). This CDR3 spans 15 amino acids. Germline assignment: CDR1 SEHNR and CDR2 FQNEAQ (reference sequence). V lost 0 bases and J 6 bases, leaving 15 bases between the germline ends. This CDR3 is CASSLALGGTGEQYF. CDR3 DNA sequence: TGTGCCAGCAGCTTAGCGCTGGGAGGTACGGGCGAGCAGTACTTC.

The rearrangement joins TRBV9 to TRBJ1-1, with D tentatively TRBD1 (6 bases). This CDR3 is built from 16 residues. Trimming cost V 0 bases and J 1 base, with 13 bases left between them. Looked up from germline, CDR1 is SGDLS and CDR2 is YYNGEE. The CDR3: CASSVAPTGTNTEAFF. The CDR3 DNA reads as TGTGCCAGCAGCGTAGCTCCGACAGGAACGAACACTGAAGCTTTCTTT.

This sequence joins TRBV7-2 and TRBJ2-7; 9 bases are a match to TRBD1. V dropped 5 bases and J dropped 4; count of bases not matched to a gene: 6. The CDR3 runs to 14 residues. Germline values: CDR1 SGHTA, CDR2 FQGNSA. As DNA, the CDR3 is TGTGCCAGCAGCCGCAGACAGGGGGTTTACGAGCAGTACTTC. Protein product: CASSRRQGVYEQYF.

In its sample, this clone was seen once. This chain's CDR3 is CSALLLAGGTGELFF. As DNA, the CDR3 is TGCAGCGCCTTACTACTAGCGGGGGGCACCGGGGAGCTGTTTTTT. The V call is TRBV29-1, the J call TRBJ2-2; 12 bases are a match to TRBD2. Germline loops: CDR1 SQVTM, CDR2 ANQGSEA. J was trimmed by 4 bases and V by 7 bases; bases with no gene match: 7. The CDR3 extends over 15 amino acids.

The sample holds one count of this clone. The chain employs TRBV4-3 and TRBJ2-1; 9 bases are a match to TRBD1. Germline lookup yields CDR1 LGHNA and CDR2 YSLEER. The CDR3 is 15 amino acids. V was pared by 1 base and J by 4 bases, with 2 bases of the junction left unmatched. The CDR3 region is CASSQGTGEYNEQFF. The CDR3 DNA reads TGCGCCAGCAGCCAAGGGACAGGGGAATACAATGAGCAGTTCTTC.

The J gene is TRBJ1-1, the V gene TRBV4-1; possibly TRBD1 for D (5 bases). The CDR3 contains 14 residues. Deletions cut 5 bases from V and 7 bases from J, with 17 bases between. Looked up from germline, CDR1 is MGHRA and CDR2 is YSYEKL. The CDR3 loop is CASSYPGFAVEAFF. The CDR3 DNA sequence: TGCGCCAGCAGCTACCCAGGGTTTGCGGTTGAAGCTTTCTTT.

The CDR3 protein is CASSVVGTVSYEQYF. As DNA, the CDR3 is TGTGCCAGCAGCGTAGTGGGGACAGTATCCTACGAGCAGTACTTC. The chain combines TRBV7-9 with TRBJ2-7; 7 bases map to TRBD1. The V and J ends lost 5 bases and 1 base, in that order; junction bases with no gene match: 8. Germline V gene sequence: CDR1 SEHNR, CDR2 FQNEAQ (reference sequence). The CDR3 consists of 15 residues. The full variable domain, rest sourced from reference TRBV7-9 and TRBJ2-7, is DTGVSQNPRHKITKRGQNVTFRCDPISEHNRLYWYRQTLGQGPEFLTYFQNEAQLEKSRLLSDRFSAERPKGSFSTLEIQRTEQGDSAMYLCASSVVGTVSYEQYFGPGTRLTVT.

This sequence joins TRBV9 and TRBJ2-2; maybe TRBD2 (6 bases). Germline loops: CDR1 SGDLS, CDR2 YYNGEE. Deletions cut 4 bases from V and 0 bases from J, with 16 bases between. The CDR3 sequence is 17 residues long. The CDR3 DNA reads as TGTGCCAGCAGCAGAAAGGAACTAGCCCCGAACACCGGGGAGCTGTTTTTT. Translation: CASSRKELAPNTGELFF.

This chain links TRBV10-1 with TRBJ2-3, with D possibly being TRBD2 (6 bases). Germline CDR1 is WNHNN and CDR2 is SYGVQD (reference sequence). Trimming removed 5 bases at V and 8 bases at J, with 14 bases between. This CDR3 contains 13 residues. The CDR3: CASSFRGVGTQYF. CDR3 coding DNA: TGCGCCAGCAGTTTTCGCGGGGTCGGTACGCAGTATTTT.

V usage is TRBV14 and J usage is TRBJ1-1, with 8 bases identical to TRBD1. CDR1 is SGHDN, CDR2 FVKESK, per germline. This CDR3 has 16 residues. V dropped 0 bases and J dropped 3; count of bases not matched to a gene: 6. CDR3 in amino acids: CASSQDQGTGYTEAFF. As DNA, the CDR3 is TGTGCCAGCAGCCAAGATCAGGGGACAGGCTACACTGAAGCTTTCTTT.

The CDR3 region has the DNA TGTGCCAGCAGCTTAAGGGGACTAGCGCCGGCCGCCTACGAGCAGTACTTC. Translated: CASSLRGLAPAAYEQYF. The chain employs TRBV7-9 and TRBJ2-7; 10 nucleotides align to TRBD2. In germline, CDR1 is SEHNR, CDR2 FQNEAQ (reference sequence). Unmatched junction bases numbered 9, after V lost 2 bases and J lost 2 bases. CDR3 size: 17 residues.

J is TRBJ1-1 and V is TRBV7-9, with TRBD1 matching over 8 bases. CDR3 length: 15 amino acids. Germline CDR1 SEHNR, CDR2 FQNEAQ (reference sequence). Trimming at V came to 5 bases and at J to 0 bases, leaving 5 bases not matched to a gene. CDR3 amino acids: CASSPQGAMNTEAFF. The DNA for the CDR3 is TGTGCCAGCAGCCCCCAGGGGGCGATGAACACTGAAGCTTTCTTT.

For the CDR3, the DNA is TGTGCCAGCAGCTCGACTAGCGGGAGGTTATACAATGAGCAGTTCTTC. It encodes CASSSTSGRLYNEQFF. The chain has TRBV7-6 and TRBJ2-1; 13 nucleotides match TRBD2. After removal of 4 bases from V and 4 bases from J, the junction contained 4 bases not matched to a gene. The CDR3 consists of 16 residues. CDR1 and CDR2 (germline): SGHVS, FNYEAQ.

Remarks on this clone: Relative to the germline gene, one junction end is altered; a read error may explain this. V is TRBV27 and J is TRBJ1-6; D gene unclear. Germline V lookup: CDR1 MNHEY, CDR2 SMNVEV (reference sequence). This CDR3 contains 19 residues. The CDR3 loop reads CASSLLPLRESSYNSPLHF. The CDR3 nucleotides are TGTGCCAGCAGCTTATTACCCTTAAGGGAGAGCTCCTATAATTCACCCCTCCACTTT.

The J gene is TRBJ1-2, the V gene TRBV5-1, with a tentative D call TRBD1 (5 bases). Germline CDR1 and CDR2: SGHRS and YFSETQ. The CDR3 is 15 amino acids. Trimming shortened V by 1 base and J by 0 bases, and 10 bases separated the two germline ends. The CDR3 is CASSLPGPTNYGYTF. The CDR3, as DNA: TGCGCCAGCAGCTTGCCAGGGCCCACTAACTATGGCTACACCTTC.

The chain joins TRBV19 to TRBJ1-4; 7 positions agree with TRBD1. The trim removed 6 bases at V and 7 bases at J, leaving 11 bases unmatched. CDR3 size: 15 residues. Looked up from germline, CDR1 is LNHDA and CDR2 is SQIVND (reference sequence). CDR3 DNA sequence: TGTGCCAGTAGCCCAGGGGGAGCTTGGGGTGAAAAACTGTTTTTT. It translates to CASSPGGAWGEKLFF.

This sequence joins TRBV7-2 and TRBJ2-1, with no clear D. The germline V gene has CDR1 SGHTA and CDR2 FQGNSA. V was pared by 0 bases and J by 15 bases, with 15 bases between. The CDR3 consists of 13 residues. CDR3 coding DNA: TGTGCCAGCAGCTTAGCATCATCCCCAACGGGGTTCTTC. Translated: CASSLASSPTGFF.